The 8 T cell receptor beta chains in this list originate from one sample, sequenced in a study of PD-L1 blockade in urothelial cancer. Stated time point: pretreatment peripheral blood. Sequencing was performed with immunoSEQ multiplex PCR; in TCRdb, only in-frame clones are kept and a portion is missing. The sample has roughly 56,000 clones, about 86% seen once. The input for sequencing was PBMCs, taken around atezolizumab (anti-PD-L1) treatment. The receptors derive from a man aged 60-69 years with urothelial cancer.

J is TRBJ1-2 and V is TRBV6-1; TRBD1 matches 7 bases. This CDR3 region has 12 residues. Trimming cost V 8 bases and J 5 bases; bases outside gene matches: 5. The germline CDR1 and CDR2 sequences are MNHNS and SASEGT. The CDR3, as DNA: TGTGCCAGCCGGGACAGCCTATATGGCTACACCTTC. Translating it yields CASRDSLYGYTF.

The chain carries TRBV6-5 and TRBJ2-5, with D perhaps TRBD2 (5 bases). The V and J ends lost 10 bases and 2 bases respectively, with 14 bases between them. Germline CDR1 is MNHEY and CDR2 is SVGAGI. CDR3 length: 13 amino acids. CDR3 sequence (DNA): TGTGCCACAAAGGGAGACTCTCAAGAGACCCAGTACTTC. Protein product: CATKGDSQETQYF.

The gene calls are TRBV19 and TRBJ2-1, with 8 bases fitting TRBD1. Germline trimming cut 5 bases from V and 9 bases from J; bases unmatched to any gene: 12. The CDR3 is 15 amino acids. Germline loops: CDR1 LNHDA, CDR2 SQIVND (reference sequence). The CDR3 nucleotides read TGTGCCAGTAGTCCATATCAGACAGGGGCGGTTGAGCAGTTCTTC. The encoded protein is CASSPYQTGAVEQFF.

The V call is TRBV11-2, the J call TRBJ2-3, with 10 positions matching TRBD1. The CDR3 loop spans 14 amino acids. Germline V gene sequence: CDR1 SGHAT, CDR2 FQNNGV. V shed 6 bases and J 4 bases; nucleotides not matched to a gene: 4. In nucleotides, the CDR3 is TGTGCCAGCAGTATAGACAGGGGGCCAGATACGCAGTATTTT. It encodes CASSIDRGPDTQYF.

The V gene is TRBV25-1, the J gene TRBJ2-1; 13 bases map to TRBD2. This CDR3 is built from 14 residues. CDR1 is MGHDK and CDR2 is SYGVNS in the germline V gene. Trimming removed 8 bases from V and 10 bases from J; junction bases left unmatched: 8. CDR3 protein: CASRGTSGMAEQFF. In DNA, the CDR3 is TGTGCCAGCCGGGGGACTAGCGGGATGGCGGAGCAGTTCTTC.

The chain uses TRBV27 and TRBJ1-4; no clear D. The CDR3 has 15 residues. Germline lookup yields CDR1 MNHEY and CDR2 SMNVEV (reference sequence). The V gene lost 5 bases and the J gene lost 7 bases, with 17 bases spanning the gap. In DNA, the CDR3 is TGTGCCAGCAGTACCCCCCAGCAGCGGGGTGAAAAACTGTTTTTT. Amino acids: CASSTPQQRGEKLFF.

The chain links TRBV5-1 to TRBJ2-7; 7 bases align to TRBD1. CDR3 length: 14 amino acids. Trimming cost V 1 base and J 3 bases; bases outside gene matches: 4. Germline CDR1 and CDR2: SGHRS and YFSETQ. CDR3 sequence reads: CASSLSGTDYEQYF. The CDR3 coding sequence is TGCGCCAGCAGCTTGAGTGGGACAGACTACGAGCAGTACTTC.

The chain carries TRBV19 and TRBJ2-7, with D possibly TRBD2 on 5 matching bases. Germline V gene sequence: CDR1 LNHDA, CDR2 SQIVND (reference sequence). The germline V and J ends were trimmed by 10 bases and 4 bases, with 17 bases remaining between them. This CDR3 spans 13 amino acids. In DNA, the CDR3 is TGTGCCACCAACCGGAGTGACTATTACGAGCAGTACTTC. As protein: CATNRSDYYEQYF.